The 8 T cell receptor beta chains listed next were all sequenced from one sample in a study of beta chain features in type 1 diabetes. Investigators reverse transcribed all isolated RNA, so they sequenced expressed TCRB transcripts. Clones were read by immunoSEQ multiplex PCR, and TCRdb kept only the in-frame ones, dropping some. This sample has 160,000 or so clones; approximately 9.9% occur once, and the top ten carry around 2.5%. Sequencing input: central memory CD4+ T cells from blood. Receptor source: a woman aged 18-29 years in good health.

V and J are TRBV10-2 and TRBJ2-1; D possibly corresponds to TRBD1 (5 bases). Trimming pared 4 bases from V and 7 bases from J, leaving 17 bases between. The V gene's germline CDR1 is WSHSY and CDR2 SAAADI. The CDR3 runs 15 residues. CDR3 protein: CASSVGREGGNEQFF. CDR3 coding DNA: TGCGCCAGCAGTGTGGGCAGGGAAGGTGGGAATGAGCAGTTCTTC.

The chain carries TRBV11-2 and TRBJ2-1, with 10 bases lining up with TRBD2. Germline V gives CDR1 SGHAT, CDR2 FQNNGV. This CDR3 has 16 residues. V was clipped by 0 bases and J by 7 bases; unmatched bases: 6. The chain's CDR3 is CASSLESGRAGNEQFF. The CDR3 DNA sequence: TGTGCCAGCAGCTTAGAAAGCGGGAGGGCCGGGAATGAGCAGTTCTTC.

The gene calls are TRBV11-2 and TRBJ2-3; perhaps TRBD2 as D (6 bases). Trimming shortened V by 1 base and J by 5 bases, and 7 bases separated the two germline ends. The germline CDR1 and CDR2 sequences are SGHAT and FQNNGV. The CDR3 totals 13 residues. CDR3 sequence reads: CASSLGTKDTQYF. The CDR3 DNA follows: TGTGCCAGCAGCTTAGGGACTAAAGATACGCAGTATTTT.

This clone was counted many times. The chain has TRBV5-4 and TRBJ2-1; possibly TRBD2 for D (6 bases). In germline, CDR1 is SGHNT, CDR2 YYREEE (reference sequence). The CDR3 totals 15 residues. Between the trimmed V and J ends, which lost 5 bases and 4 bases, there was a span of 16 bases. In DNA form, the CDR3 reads TGTGCCAGCAGTGCTGGGGGGAGACCATACAATGAGCAGTTCTTC. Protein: CASSAGGRPYNEQFF. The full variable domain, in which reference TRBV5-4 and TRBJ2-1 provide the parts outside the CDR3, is ETGVTQSPTHLIKTRGQQVTLRCSSQSGHNTVSWYQQALGQGPQFIFQYYREEENGRGNFPPRFSGLQFPNYSSELNVNALELDDSALYLCASSAGGRPYNEQFFGPGTRLTVL.

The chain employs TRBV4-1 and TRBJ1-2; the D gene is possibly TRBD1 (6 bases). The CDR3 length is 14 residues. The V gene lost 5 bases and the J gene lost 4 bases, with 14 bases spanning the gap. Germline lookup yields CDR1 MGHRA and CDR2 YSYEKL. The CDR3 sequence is CASSNGDTGYGYTF. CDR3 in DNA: TGCGCCAGCAGCAATGGGGACACCGGCTATGGCTACACCTTC.

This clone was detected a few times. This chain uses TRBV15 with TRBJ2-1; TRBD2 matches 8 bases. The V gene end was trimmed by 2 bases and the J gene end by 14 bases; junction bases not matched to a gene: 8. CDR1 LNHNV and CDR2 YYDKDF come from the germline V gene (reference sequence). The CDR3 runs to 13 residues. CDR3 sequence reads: CATSRNTGTREFF. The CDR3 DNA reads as TGTGCCACCAGCAGAAACACCGGGACTAGGGAGTTCTTC.

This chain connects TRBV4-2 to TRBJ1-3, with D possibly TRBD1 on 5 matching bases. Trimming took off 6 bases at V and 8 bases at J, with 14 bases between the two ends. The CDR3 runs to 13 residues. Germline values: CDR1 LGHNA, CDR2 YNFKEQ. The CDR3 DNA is TGTGCCAGCAGGCGAGGAGGGGAGGACACCATATATTTT. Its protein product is CASRRGGEDTIYF.

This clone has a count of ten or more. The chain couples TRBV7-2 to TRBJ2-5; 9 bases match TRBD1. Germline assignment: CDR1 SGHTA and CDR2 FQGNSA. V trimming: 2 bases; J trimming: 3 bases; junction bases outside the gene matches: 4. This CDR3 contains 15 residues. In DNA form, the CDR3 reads TGTGCCAGCAGCTTAATCGGGACAGGGAAAGAGACCCAGTACTTC. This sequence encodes CASSLIGTGKETQYF.